Listed here is a single TCR beta chain. These data are taken from a study of cytomegalovirus exposure and HLA in healthy donors. Overall study: One earlier analysis, a look at 150 million to 200 million T cells, found some 120 million unique TCR beta sequences.

The CDR3 contains 15 residues. In germline, CDR1 is SNHLY, CDR2 FYNNEI. Germline trimming cut 9 bases from V and 0 bases from J; bases unmatched to any gene: 10. The PCR ran on 60 Vbeta and 13 Jbeta primers. Profiled with immunoSEQ multiplex PCR; TCRdb holds only in-frame clones, not every one. This sample yields roughly 150,000 clones, of which roughly 80% are seen a single time; roughly 12% belongs to the top ten. The chain links TRBV2 to TRBJ1-2, with 7 positions matching TRBD1. This TCR came from a man between 18 and 29 years old in good health and CMV-seropositive. Sequencing was done on a sample of PBMCs. DNA of the CDR3: TGTGCCAGTCGGGACAGTCGAGGCGCTAACTATGGCTACACCTTC. Protein sequence: CASRDSRGANYGYTF.